This T cell receptor (beta chain) was sequenced during a study of siplizumab effects on memory and regulatory T cells. Whole-study findings and limits: Unstimulated naive T cells seemed to show more diversity than memory cells did, and they also seemed to be among the major contributors to the alloresponse. The alloreactive clones that mapped to unstimulated subsets made up only a minor fraction. Among mappable alloreactive CD4+ clones, the Treg-derived fraction averaged 68.8% with siplizumab versus approximately 26% in controls.

The V end lost 0 bases, the J end lost 2 bases, and 8 bases lay between the germline ends. This CDR3 is built from 14 residues. Germline V gene lookup returns CDR1 SGDLS and CDR2 YYNGEE. About this clone: Its specificity is unknown. The same CDR3 arises from other DNA sequences in this sample as well.

Each sample contributed 75,000 to 100,000 TCR templates to the assay. Clones were read by immunoSEQ multiplex PCR, and TCRdb kept only the in-frame ones, dropping some. This table has roughly 100,000 clones, just over 90% appearing once. The sample was CD4+ T cells sorted from blood. This chain uses TRBV9 with TRBJ1-2; D is unresolved. This clonotype originated in a human donor in good health. The CDR3 region is CASSVGPGNYGYTF. DNA for the CDR3: TGTGCCAGCAGCGTAGGTCCGGGGAACTATGGCTACACCTTC.